This T cell receptor beta chain was sequenced for a study of neurological immune-mediated disorders. Broader study findings: When repertoires were grouped phylogenetically, those of 18 of 34 multiple sclerosis patients fell into one related-CDR3 cluster, a possible signature.

By 5'RACE with 10-nucleotide random UMIs, the cDNA was made. TCRdb re-called the 5' RACE reads with MiXCR, one entry per CDR3 protein. Of 85,000 to 100,000 distinct CDR3 sequences listed, 3% to 4.5% are singletons. This clonotype was seen a few times. What it binds is unknown. Germline CDR1 is MGHRA and CDR2 is YSYEKL. The CDR3 extends over 14 amino acids. V gave up 1 base and J gave up 6 bases, with 12 bases separating them. Sequenced material: PBMCs. The chain uses TRBV4-1 and TRBJ1-1; D gene uncertain. This sequence originates from a woman aged 18 to 35 with multiple sclerosis. CDR3 DNA sequence: TGCGCCAGCAGCCAAGCTTTCGGCGGGGCTGAAGCTTTCTTT. Protein: CASSQAFGGAEAFF.